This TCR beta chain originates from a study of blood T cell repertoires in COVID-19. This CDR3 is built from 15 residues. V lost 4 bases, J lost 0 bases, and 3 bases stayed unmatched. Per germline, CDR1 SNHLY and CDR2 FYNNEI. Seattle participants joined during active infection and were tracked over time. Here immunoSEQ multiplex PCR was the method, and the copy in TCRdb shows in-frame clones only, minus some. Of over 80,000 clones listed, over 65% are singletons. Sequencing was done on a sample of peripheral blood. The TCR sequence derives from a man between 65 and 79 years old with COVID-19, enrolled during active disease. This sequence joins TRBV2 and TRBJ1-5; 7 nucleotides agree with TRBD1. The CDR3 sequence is CASSGQGHSNQPQHF. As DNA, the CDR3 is TGTGCCAGCAGTGGACAGGGTCATAGCAATCAGCCCCAGCATTTT.